The entry that follows covers one TCR beta chain sequence. The data originate from a study of blood T cell repertoires in COVID-19. Study overall: Samples came from the United States, Italy and Spain, spanning acute and convalescent COVID-19. The analysed material was cDNA or gDNA that came from T cells, B-cell-depleted T cells, or PBMCs.

Authors' data handling: For nucleated cells, counts were estimated from reference gene primer amplification. Some clones are missing from TCRdb's copy, which holds only in-frame ones; the method was immunoSEQ multiplex PCR. V and J calls and clone size follow that table, whereas D and trimming were derived from the DNA. The table lists 65,000 to 80,000 clones, about 88% of them singletons, with about a tenth in the top ten. Germline-derived CDR1 and CDR2 are LNHDA and SQIVND (reference sequence). CDR3 length: 13 residues. Trimming took off 5 bases at V and 8 bases at J, with 15 bases between the two ends.

The chain couples TRBV19 to TRBJ1-2, with no clear D. The sequencing input was peripheral blood. The sequence was collected from a human donor in a cohort sampled during active COVID-19. The CDR3 spells CASSVSGNSGYTF. The CDR3 bases are TGTGCCAGTAGTGTTTCAGGAAATTCGGGCTACACCTTC.